Reported below is one T cell receptor (beta chain). Its antigen is unidentified. Reverse transcribing all isolated RNA meant expressed TCRB transcripts were sequenced. Using immunoSEQ multiplex PCR, the repertoire was profiled, and TCRdb retains in-frame clones only, with some absent. This sample yields a few hundred thousand clones, of which around 13% are seen a single time; under 8.5% belongs to the top ten. The data were obtained in a study of beta chain features in type 1 diabetes. As for the study in general: All samples together contributed approximately 100 million sorted cells for examination. Notes on the study in general: A potential influence of HLA type upon TCRB rearrangement remained unresolved herein.

Germline CDR1 is SQVTM and CDR2 is ANQGSEA. This CDR3 spans 15 amino acids. The V segment lost 4 bases and the J segment 0 bases; nucleotides outside the gene matches: 4. The sequencing sample was made of central memory CD4+ T cells from blood. The chain couples TRBV29-1 to TRBJ2-2; 8 nucleotides align to TRBD2. The TCR sequence derives from a man aged 25-40 years in good health. The CDR3 DNA follows: TGCAGCGTTGCTACTAGCGGAGCGAACACCGGGGAGCTGTTTTTT. Translation: CSVATSGANTGELFF.